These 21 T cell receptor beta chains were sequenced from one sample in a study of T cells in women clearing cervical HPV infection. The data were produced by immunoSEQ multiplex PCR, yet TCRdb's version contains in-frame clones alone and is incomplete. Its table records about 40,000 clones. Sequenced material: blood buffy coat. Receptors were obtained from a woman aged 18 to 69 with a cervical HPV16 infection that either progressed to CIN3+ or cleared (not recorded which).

CDR3 bases read: TGTGCCAGCAGCTTTGAGCGGGGGGACAATGAG. It specifies CASSFERGDNE. The entire CDR3 protein is CASSFERGDNEQFF. The chain couples TRBV5-4 to TRBJ2-1; 9 nucleotides line up with TRBD2. The CDR3 end falls 3 residues outside the read, so it is completed with the germline J gene. This CDR3 is 14 amino acids long. J was trimmed by 5 bases and V by 2 bases; bases with no gene match: 2. Germline assignment: CDR1 SGHNT and CDR2 YYREEE (reference sequence).

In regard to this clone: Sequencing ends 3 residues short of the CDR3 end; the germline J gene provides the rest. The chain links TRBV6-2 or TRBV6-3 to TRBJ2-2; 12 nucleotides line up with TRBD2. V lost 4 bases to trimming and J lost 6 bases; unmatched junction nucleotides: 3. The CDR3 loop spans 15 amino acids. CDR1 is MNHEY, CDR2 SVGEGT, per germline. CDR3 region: CASSSGLAGSGELFF. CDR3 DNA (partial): TGTGCCAGCAGTTCCGGACTAGCGGGGTCCGGGGAG.

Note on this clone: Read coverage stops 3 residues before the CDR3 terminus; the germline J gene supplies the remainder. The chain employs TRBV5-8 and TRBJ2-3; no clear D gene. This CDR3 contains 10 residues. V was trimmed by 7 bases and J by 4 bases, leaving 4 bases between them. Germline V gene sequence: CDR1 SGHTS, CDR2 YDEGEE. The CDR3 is CASLADTQYF. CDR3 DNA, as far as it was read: TGTGCCAGCTTAGCAGATACG.

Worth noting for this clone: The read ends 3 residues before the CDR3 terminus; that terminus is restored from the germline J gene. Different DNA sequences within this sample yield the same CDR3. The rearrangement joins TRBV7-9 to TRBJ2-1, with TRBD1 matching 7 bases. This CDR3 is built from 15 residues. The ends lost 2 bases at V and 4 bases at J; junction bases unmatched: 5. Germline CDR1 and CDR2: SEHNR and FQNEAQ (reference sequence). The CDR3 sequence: CASSLRGGEYNEQFF. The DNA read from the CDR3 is TGTGCCAGCAGCTTAAGAGGGGGCGAATACAATGAG. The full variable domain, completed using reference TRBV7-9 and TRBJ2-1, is DTGVSQNPRHKITKRGQNVTFRCDPISEHNRLYWYRQTLGQGPEFLTYFQNEAQLEKSRLLSDRFSAERPKGSFSTLEIQRTEQGDSAMYLCASSLRGGEYNEQFFGPGTRLTVL.

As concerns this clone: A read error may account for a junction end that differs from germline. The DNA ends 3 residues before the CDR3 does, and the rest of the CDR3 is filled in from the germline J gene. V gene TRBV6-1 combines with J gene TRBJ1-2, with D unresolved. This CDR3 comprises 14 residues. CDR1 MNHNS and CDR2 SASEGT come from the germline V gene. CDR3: CASGEGKGLYGYTF. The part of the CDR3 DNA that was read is TGTGCCAGCGGTGAAGGCAAAGGCCTTTATGGC.

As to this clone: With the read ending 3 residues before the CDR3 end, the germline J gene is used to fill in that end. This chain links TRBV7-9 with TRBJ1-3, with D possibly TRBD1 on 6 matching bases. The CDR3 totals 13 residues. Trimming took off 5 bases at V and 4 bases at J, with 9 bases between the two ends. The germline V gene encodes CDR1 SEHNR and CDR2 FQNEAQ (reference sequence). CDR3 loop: CASSAGDGNTIYF. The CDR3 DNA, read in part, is TGTGCCAGCAGCGCAGGGGACGGAAACACC.

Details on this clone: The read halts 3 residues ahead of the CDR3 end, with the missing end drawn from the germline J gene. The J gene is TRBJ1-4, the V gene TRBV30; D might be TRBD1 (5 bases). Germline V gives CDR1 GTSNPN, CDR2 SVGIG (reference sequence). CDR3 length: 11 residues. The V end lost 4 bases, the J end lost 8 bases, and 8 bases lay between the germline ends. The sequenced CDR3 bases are TGTGCCTGGAAGGGGCGAGAAAAA. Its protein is CAWKGREK. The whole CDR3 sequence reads CAWKGREKLFF.

Partial CDR3 DNA: TGTGCCAGCAGCTCCGATTCTAGCGGGGGGTTTGACGAG. Protein product: CASSSDSSGGFDE. The full CDR3 reads CASSSDSSGGFDEQYF. The chain is built from TRBV5-4 and TRBJ2-7; TRBD2 aligns across 11 bases. The read comes to an end 3 residues before the CDR3 does, leaving the germline J gene to fill in the end. The CDR3 runs to 16 residues. The V segment lost 3 bases and the J segment 5 bases; nucleotides outside the gene matches: 10. Germline-derived CDR1 and CDR2 are SGHNT and YYREEE (reference sequence).

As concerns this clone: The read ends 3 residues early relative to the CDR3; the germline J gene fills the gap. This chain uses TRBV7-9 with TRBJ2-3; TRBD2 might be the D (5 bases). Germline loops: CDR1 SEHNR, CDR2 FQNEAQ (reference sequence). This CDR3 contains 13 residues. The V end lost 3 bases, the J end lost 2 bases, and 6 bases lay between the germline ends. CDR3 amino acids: CASSFDYTDTQYF. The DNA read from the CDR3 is TGTGCCAGCAGCTTCGACTACACAGATACG.

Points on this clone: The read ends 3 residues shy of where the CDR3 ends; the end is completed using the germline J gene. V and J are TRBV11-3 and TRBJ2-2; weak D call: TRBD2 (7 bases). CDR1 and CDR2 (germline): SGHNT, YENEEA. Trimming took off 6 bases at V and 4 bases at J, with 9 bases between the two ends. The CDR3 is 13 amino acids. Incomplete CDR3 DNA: TGTGCCAGCAGAGGGGGGGGCACCGGGGAG. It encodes CASRGGGTGE. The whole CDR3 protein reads CASRGGGTGELFF. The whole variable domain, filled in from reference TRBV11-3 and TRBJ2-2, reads EAGVVQSPRYKIIEKKQPVAFWCNPISGHNTLYWYLQNLGQGPELLIRYENEEAVDDSQLPKDRFSAERLKGVDSTLKIQPAELGDSAVYLCASRGGGTGELFFGEGSRLTVL.

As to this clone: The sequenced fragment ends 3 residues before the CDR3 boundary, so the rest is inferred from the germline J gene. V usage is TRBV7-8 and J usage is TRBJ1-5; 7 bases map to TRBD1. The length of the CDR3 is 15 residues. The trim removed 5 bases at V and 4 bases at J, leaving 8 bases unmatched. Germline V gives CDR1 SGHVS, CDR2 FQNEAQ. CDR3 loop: CASSVRDSANQPQHF. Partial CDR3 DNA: TGTGCCAGCAGCGTCCGGGACAGTGCAAATCAGCCC. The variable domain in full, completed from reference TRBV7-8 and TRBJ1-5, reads GAGVSQSPRYKVAKRGQDVALRCDPISGHVSLFWYQQALGQGPEFLTYFQNEAQLDKSGLPSDRFFAERPEGSVSTLKIQRTQQEDSAVYLCASSVRDSANQPQHFGDGTRLSIL.

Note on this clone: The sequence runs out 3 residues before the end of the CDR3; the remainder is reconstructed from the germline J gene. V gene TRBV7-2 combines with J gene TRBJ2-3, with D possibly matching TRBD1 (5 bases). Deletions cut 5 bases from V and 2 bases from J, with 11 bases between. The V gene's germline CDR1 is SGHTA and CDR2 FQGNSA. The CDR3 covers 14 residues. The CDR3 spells CASSADRFTDTQYF. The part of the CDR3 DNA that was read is TGTGCCAGCAGCGCTGACAGATTCACAGATACG.

CDR3: CASSLAGSSYEQYF. The CDR3 bases that were read are TGCGCCAGCAGCTTGGCAGGCTCCTCCTACGAG. The chain combines TRBV5-1 with TRBJ2-7, with D uncertain. Read coverage stops 3 residues before the CDR3 terminus; the germline J gene supplies the remainder. The germline V gene encodes CDR1 SGHRS and CDR2 YFSETQ. Deletions cut 0 bases from V and 0 bases from J, with 7 bases between. The CDR3 spans 14 residues.

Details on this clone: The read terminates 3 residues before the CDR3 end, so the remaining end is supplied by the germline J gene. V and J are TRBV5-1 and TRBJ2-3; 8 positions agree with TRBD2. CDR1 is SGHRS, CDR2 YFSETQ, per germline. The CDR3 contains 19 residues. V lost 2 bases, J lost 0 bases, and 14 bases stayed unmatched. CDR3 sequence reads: CASSFLGLAGSSSTDTQYF. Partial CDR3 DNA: TGCGCCAGCAGCTTCCTTGGACTAGCCGGAAGTTCTAGCACAGATACG.

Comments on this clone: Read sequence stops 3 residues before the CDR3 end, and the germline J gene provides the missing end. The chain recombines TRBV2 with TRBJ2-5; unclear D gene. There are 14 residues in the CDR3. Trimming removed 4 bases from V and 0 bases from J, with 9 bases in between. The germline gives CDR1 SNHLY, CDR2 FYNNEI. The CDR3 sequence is CASSVAQYQETQYF. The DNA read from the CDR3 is TGTGCCAGCAGTGTGGCCCAGTACCAAGAGACC.

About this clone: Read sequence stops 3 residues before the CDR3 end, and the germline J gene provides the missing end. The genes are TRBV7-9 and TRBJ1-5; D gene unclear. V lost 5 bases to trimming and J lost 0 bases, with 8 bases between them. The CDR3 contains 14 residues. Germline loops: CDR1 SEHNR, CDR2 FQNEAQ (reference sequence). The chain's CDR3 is CASSPSGSNQPQHF. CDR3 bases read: TGTGCCAGCAGCCCTAGTGGTAGCAATCAGCCC. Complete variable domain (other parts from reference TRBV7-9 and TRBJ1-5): DTGVSQNPRHKITKRGQNVTFRCDPISEHNRLYWYRQTLGQGPEFLTYFQNEAQLEKSRLLSDRFSAERPKGSFSTLEIQRTEQGDSAMYLCASSPSGSNQPQHFGDGTRLSIL.

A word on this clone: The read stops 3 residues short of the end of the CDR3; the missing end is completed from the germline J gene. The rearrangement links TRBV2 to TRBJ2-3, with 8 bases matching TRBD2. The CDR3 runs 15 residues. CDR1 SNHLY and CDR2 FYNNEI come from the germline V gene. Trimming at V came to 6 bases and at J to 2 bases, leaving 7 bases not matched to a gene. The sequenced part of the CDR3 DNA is TGTGCCAGCAGCGACGGGACTAGACCCACAGATACG. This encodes CASSDGTRPTDT. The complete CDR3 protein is CASSDGTRPTDTQYF.

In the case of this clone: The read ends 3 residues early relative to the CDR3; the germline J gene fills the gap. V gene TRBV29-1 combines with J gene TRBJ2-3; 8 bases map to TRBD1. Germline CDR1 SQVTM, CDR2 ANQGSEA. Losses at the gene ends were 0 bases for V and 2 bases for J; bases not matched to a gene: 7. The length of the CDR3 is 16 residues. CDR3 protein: CSVEDLDRASTDTQYF. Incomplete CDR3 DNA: TGCAGCGTTGAAGATCTGGACAGGGCTTCCACAGATACG.

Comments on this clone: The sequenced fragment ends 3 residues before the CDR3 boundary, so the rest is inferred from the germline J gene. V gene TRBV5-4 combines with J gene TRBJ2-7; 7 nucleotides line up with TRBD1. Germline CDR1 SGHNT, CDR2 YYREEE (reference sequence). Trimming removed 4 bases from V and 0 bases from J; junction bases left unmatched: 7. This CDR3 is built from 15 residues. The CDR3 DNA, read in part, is TGTGCCAGCAGCCCTAGGTGGGACAGCTCCTACGAG. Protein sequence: CASSPRWDSSYE. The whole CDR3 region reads CASSPRWDSSYEQYF.

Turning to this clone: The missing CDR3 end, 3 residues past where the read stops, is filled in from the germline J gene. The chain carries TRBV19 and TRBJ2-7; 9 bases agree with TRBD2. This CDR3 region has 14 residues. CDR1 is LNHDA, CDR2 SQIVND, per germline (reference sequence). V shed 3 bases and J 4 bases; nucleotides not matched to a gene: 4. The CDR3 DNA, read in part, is TGTGCCAGTAGTATTCTAGCGGGGACTTACGAG. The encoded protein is CASSILAGTYE. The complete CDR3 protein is CASSILAGTYEQYF.

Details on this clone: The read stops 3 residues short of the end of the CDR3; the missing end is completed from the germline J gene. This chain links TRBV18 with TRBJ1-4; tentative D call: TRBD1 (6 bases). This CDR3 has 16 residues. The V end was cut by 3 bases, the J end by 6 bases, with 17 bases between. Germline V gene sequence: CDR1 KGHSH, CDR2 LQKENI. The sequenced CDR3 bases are TGTGCCAGCTCACCGGCCGATAGAACAGGGCATGAAAAA. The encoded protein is CASSPADRTGHEK. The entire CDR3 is CASSPADRTGHEKLFF.